The next 10 T cell receptor beta chains were all read from a single sample in a study of blood T cell repertoires in COVID-19. TCRdb's copy holds only in-frame clones and misses some; the assay was immunoSEQ multiplex PCR. The sample carries 250,000 to 300,000 clones, about 86% recorded once. Sequencing was done on a sample of peripheral blood. The receptor source for this set is a woman in her thirties with COVID-19, enrolled during active disease.

A few counts support this clone. The V and J genes are TRBV4-1 and TRBJ2-7; 8 bases match TRBD1. Germline V CDR1 and CDR2: MGHRA, YSYEKL. The CDR3 consists of 14 residues. Trimming at V came to 3 bases and at J to 3 bases, leaving 4 bases not matched to a gene. The DNA for the CDR3 is TGCGCCAGCAGCCACGACAGGGGAGACTACGAGCAGTACTTC. It encodes CASSHDRGDYEQYF.

The V and J genes are TRBV5-1 and TRBJ2-4; 8 positions match TRBD2. The length of the CDR3 is 16 residues. Germline CDR1 reads SGHRS; CDR2 reads YFSETQ. After removal of 0 bases from V and 6 bases from J, the junction contained 8 bases not matched to a gene. CDR3 nucleotides: TGCGCCAGCAGCTTGGATGGGGGTAGCGGGGTAAACATTCAGTACTTC. Its protein is CASSLDGGSGVNIQYF.

V gene TRBV5-6 combines with J gene TRBJ2-1; TRBD2 matches 11 bases. Trimming took 3 bases from V and 0 from J; bases not matched to a gene: 11. The V gene's germline CDR1 is SGHDT and CDR2 YYEEEE. This CDR3 spans 19 amino acids. The CDR3 DNA sequence: TGTGCCAGCAGCTCTTTTCTAGCGGGGGGCCAATCCTCCTACAATGAGCAGTTCTTC. Translated, it gives CASSSFLAGGQSSYNEQFF.

Concerning this clone: Additional DNA sequences in this sample encode the identical CDR3. The CDR3, as DNA: TGTGCCAGCAGTGAAGGGACAGGATCCTACGAGCAGTACTTC. This codes for CASSEGTGSYEQYF. The rearrangement uses TRBV6-1 and TRBJ2-7, with 7 bases aligning to TRBD1. CDR3 length equals 14 residues. The germline V gene encodes CDR1 MNHNS and CDR2 SASEGT. V was pared by 1 base and J by 1 base, with 1 base of the junction left unmatched.

The J gene is TRBJ1-2, the V gene TRBV4-1; TRBD1 agrees at 10 bases. Per the germline V gene, CDR1 is MGHRA and CDR2 is YSYEKL. The CDR3 extends over 16 amino acids. Trimming took 4 bases from V and 4 from J; bases not matched to a gene: 9. In nucleotides, the CDR3 is TGCGCCAGCAGCCTTGGACAGGGGGTGTTTAGCTATGGCTACACCTTC. Translating gives CASSLGQGVFSYGYTF.

The chain employs TRBV27 and TRBJ1-1, with TRBD1 as a possible D gene (6 bases). Trimming left V 5 bases short and J 1 base short, with 14 bases between. The CDR3 runs to 15 residues. The V gene's germline CDR1 is MNHEY and CDR2 SMNVEV (reference sequence). The CDR3 loop reads CASSRGGRSNTEAFF. The CDR3 DNA reads as TGTGCCAGCAGTAGGGGGGGACGGTCGAACACTGAAGCTTTCTTT.

This chain links TRBV5-4 with TRBJ1-2; no firm D call. From germline, CDR1 is SGHNT and CDR2 YYREEE (reference sequence). The CDR3 covers 15 residues. Deletions cut 1 base from V and 2 bases from J, with 12 bases between. CDR3 residues: CASSLLGDVNYGYTF. The CDR3 DNA is TGTGCCAGCAGCTTGCTGGGAGACGTAAACTATGGCTACACCTTC. The full variable domain, with the rest looked up from reference TRBV5-4 and TRBJ1-2, is ETGVTQSPTHLIKTRGQQVTLRCSSQSGHNTVSWYQQALGQGPQFIFQYYREEENGRGNFPPRFSGLQFPNYSSELNVNALELDDSALYLCASSLLGDVNYGYTFGSGTRLTVV.

The chain carries TRBV11-2 and TRBJ2-2; 8 nucleotides match TRBD2. This CDR3 region has 15 residues. Germline loops: CDR1 SGHAT, CDR2 FQNNGV. The V segment lost 5 bases and the J segment 2 bases; nucleotides outside the gene matches: 4. In DNA, the CDR3 is TGTGCCAGCAGCCCCCGGGGGGGAAACACCGGGGAGCTGTTTTTT. Protein: CASSPRGGNTGELFF.

The V gene is TRBV5-1, the J gene TRBJ1-2; D possibly corresponds to TRBD1 (5 bases). Germline-derived CDR1 and CDR2 are SGHRS and YFSETQ. The CDR3 runs to 14 residues. The germline V and J ends were trimmed by 3 bases and 3 bases, with 12 bases remaining between them. CDR3 nucleotide sequence: TGCGCCAGCAGCTCACTTTCGGGGGACTATGGCTACACCTTC. Translating it yields CASSSLSGDYGYTF.

This clone showed up just once. This chain uses TRBV19 with TRBJ2-1, with D perhaps TRBD1 (7 bases). The CDR3 extends over 15 amino acids. The ends were cut back, 5 bases at V and 10 bases at J, with 21 bases in the middle. CDR1 and CDR2 (germline): LNHDA, SQIVND (reference sequence). This chain's CDR3 is CASSPPGGNGREQFF. The CDR3 DNA reads TGTGCCAGTAGTCCCCCAGGGGGGAACGGGCGCGAGCAGTTCTTC.